Reported below is one T cell receptor beta chain. The antigen is not known. The V gene's germline CDR1 is MDHEN and CDR2 SYDVKM. The CDR3 length is 15 residues. Trimming stripped 4 bases from V and 4 bases from J, with 16 bases between. These data belong to a study of PD-1 blockade in classical Hodgkin lymphoma. As for the study in general: Every 2 weeks, patients had 3 mg/kg nivolumab intravenously. General study results and limits: By C4D1 there was a significant rise in CD4+ TCR diversity but not in CD8+ TCR diversity.

As for time point: cycle 4 day 1 (C4D1), after five to seven weeks of nivolumab. Each and every patient relapsed after autologous stem cell transplantation, and patients got differing brentuximab vedotin exposure. Profiled with immunoSEQ multiplex PCR; TCRdb holds only in-frame clones, not every one. The sample lists some 30,000 clones, about 72% occurring once. Sample: peripheral blood mononuclear cells (PBMCs), taken before the fourth cycle of nivolumab. The gene calls are TRBV28 and TRBJ1-2, with no clear D. The clonotype originates from a human donor with classical Hodgkin lymphoma. The CDR3 spells CASSSLVAAIYGYTF. CDR3 bases: TGTGCCAGCAGTTCCCTCGTGGCGGCGATCTATGGCTACACCTTC.